This T cell receptor beta chain originates from a study of blood T cell repertoires in COVID-19. Across the study: Material from acute and convalescent COVID-19 was sourced from the United States, Italy and Spain.

Original handling: Counts of nucleated cells, estimated from reference gene primer amplification, were obtained. Method: immunoSEQ multiplex PCR; TCRdb's copy keeps in-frame clones and lacks some. For V, J and clone size, that table is used; D and trimming come from the DNA. The sample lists roughly 190,000 clones, 70% to 85% occurring once. Deletions cut 6 bases from V and 11 bases from J, with 12 bases between. Germline assignment: CDR1 MDHEN and CDR2 SYDVKM. The CDR3 is 11 amino acids. Ages ranged from about 18 to 89 years, with residence in 20 to 30 US areas. Donors were grouped by their self-reported clinical history. This clone showed up just once.

Material for sequencing was PBMCs or T cells enriched from blood (not recorded which). This receptor was obtained from a woman aged 25 to 39 who had recovered from COVID-19. The chain has TRBV28 and TRBJ2-3; possibly TRBD2 for D (5 bases). The CDR3 sequence is CASSGDGGQYF. The CDR3, as DNA: TGTGCCAGCAGCGGGGATGGAGGGCAGTATTTT.